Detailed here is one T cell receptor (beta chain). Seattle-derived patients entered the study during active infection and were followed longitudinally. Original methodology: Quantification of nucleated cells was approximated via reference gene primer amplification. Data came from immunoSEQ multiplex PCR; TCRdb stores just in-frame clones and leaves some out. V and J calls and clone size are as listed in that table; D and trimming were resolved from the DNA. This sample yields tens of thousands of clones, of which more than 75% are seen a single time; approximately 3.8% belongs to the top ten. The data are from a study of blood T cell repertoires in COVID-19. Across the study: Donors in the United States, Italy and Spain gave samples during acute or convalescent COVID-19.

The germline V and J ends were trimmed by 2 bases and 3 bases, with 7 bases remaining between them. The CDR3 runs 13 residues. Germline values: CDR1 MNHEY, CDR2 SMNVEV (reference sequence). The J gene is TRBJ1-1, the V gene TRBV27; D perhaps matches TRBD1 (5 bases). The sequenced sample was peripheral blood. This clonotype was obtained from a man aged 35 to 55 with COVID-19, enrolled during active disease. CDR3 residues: CASSLTRDTEAFF. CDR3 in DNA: TGTGCCAGCAGTTTAACCAGGGACACTGAAGCTTTCTTT.